This TCR beta chain was documented in a study of molecular identifiers for immune sequencing clone quantification. This clonotype was seen only a few times. Given the absence of the conserved phenylalanine or tryptophan at the CDR3 end, a read error is likely. Trimming took off 8 bases at V and 0 bases at J, with 12 bases between the two ends. The CDR3 spans 13 residues. The germline CDR1 and CDR2 sequences are DFQATT and SNEGSKA (reference sequence). TCRdb used MiXCR to reprocess the PCR reads, holding one entry per CDR3 protein. The data contain approximately 500,000 distinct CDR3 sequences, around 23% of them singletons. From 20,000 to 1,000,000 sorted cells, naive CD8 libraries were generated with 10%, 30% or 50% RNA. Naive CD8 T cells underwent sorting with the CD8+CD4-CCR7+CD45RA+ definition.

The sequenced material came from naive CD8+ T cells from blood, with Jurkat cell RNA spiked in. Indicated subset: FACS-sorted CD8+CD4-CCR7+CD45RA+ naive T cells. This clonotype was sampled from a human donor in good health. Some libraries in this study had Jurkat cell RNA spiked in. The chain combines TRBV20-1 with TRBJ2-3, with D perhaps assigned TRBD1 or TRBD2 (5 bases each). CDR3 loop: CSPRDASTDTQYL. The CDR3 DNA follows: TGCAGTCCCCGGGACGCGAGCACAGATACGCAGTATCTT.